The clone carrying this T cell receptor (beta chain) was picked up one time. No antigen is known for it. This record belongs to a study of T cell clones after liver transplantation. Study details: Third-party-reactive TCRbeta sequences from pre-transplant mixed lymphocyte reactions served as antigen-independent comparators.

This table comes from immunoSEQ multiplex PCR, and its TCRdb copy is limited to in-frame clones, with some not included. The data hold 65,000 to 85,000 clones, with approximately 80% observed a single time. The germline V gene has CDR1 SGHVS and CDR2 FQNEAQ. V gave up 5 bases and J gave up 1 base; unmatched junction bases: 6. This CDR3 spans 15 amino acids. Study-wide points: Migration into the graft, not deletion, may explain lost graft donor-reactive T cells.

The TCR was taken from a human patient who received a liver transplant. These T cells may partly come from the graft donor. The material was CD4+ T cells from blood, obtained 48 months after liver transplant. This chain connects TRBV7-8 to TRBJ2-7, with 9 nucleotides matching TRBD2. The CDR3 spells CASSVRTSESYEQYF. CDR3 DNA sequence: TGTGCCAGCAGCGTTCGGACTAGCGAGTCCTACGAGCAGTACTTC.